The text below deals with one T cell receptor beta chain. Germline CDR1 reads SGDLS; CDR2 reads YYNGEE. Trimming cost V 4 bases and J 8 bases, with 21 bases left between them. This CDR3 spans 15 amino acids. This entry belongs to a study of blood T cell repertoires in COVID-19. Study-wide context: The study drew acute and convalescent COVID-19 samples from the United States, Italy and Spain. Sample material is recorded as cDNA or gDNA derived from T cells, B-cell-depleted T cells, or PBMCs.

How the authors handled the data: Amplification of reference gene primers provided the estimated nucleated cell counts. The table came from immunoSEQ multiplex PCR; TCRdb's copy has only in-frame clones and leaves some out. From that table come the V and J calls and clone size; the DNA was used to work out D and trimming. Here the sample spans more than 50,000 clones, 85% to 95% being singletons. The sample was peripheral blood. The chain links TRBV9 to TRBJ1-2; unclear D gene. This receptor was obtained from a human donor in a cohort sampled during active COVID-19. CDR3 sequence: CASSTPPGSGRGYTF. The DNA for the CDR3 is TGTGCCAGCAGCACCCCCCCGGGGAGCGGTCGAGGCTACACCTTC.